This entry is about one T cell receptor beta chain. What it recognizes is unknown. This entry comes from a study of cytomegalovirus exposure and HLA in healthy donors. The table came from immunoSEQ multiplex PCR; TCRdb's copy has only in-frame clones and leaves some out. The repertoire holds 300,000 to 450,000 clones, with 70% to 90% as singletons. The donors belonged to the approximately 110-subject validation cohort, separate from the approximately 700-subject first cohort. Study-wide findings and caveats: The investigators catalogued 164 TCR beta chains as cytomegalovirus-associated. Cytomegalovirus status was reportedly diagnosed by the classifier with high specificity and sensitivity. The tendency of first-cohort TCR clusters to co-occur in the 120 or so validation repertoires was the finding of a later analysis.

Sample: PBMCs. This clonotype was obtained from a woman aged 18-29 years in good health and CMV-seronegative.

CDR3 DNA sequence: TGCGCCAGCAGCTCTCCTAGCGCAGGAGAGACCCAGTACTTC. Its translation is CASSSPSAGETQYF. The chain joins TRBV5-1 to TRBJ2-5, with a tentative D call TRBD2 (6 bases). The CDR3 length is 14 residues. The germline CDR1 and CDR2 sequences are SGHRS and YFSETQ. The V gene lost 3 bases and the J gene lost 4 bases, with 13 bases spanning the gap.